This T cell receptor (beta chain) was captured by sequencing in a study of blood T cell repertoires in COVID-19. How the authors handled the data: Reference gene primer amplification gave nucleated cell count estimates. Sequenced by immunoSEQ multiplex PCR; TCRdb stores in-frame clones only, minus some. V and J calls and clone size are copied from that table; D and trimming were computed from the DNA. The table lists around 160,000 clones, around 81% of them singletons. This clone showed up just a few times. CDR1 DFQATT and CDR2 SNEGSKA come from the germline V gene (reference sequence). V gave up 3 bases and J gave up 4 bases, with 7 bases separating them. This CDR3 spans 11 amino acids.

The clonotype originates from a man aged 60 to 75 with active or convalescent COVID-19. The genes are TRBV20-1 and TRBJ2-7; no reliable D call. The sequencing input was peripheral blood. This CDR3 is CSASAQYEQYF. The CDR3 DNA reads TGCAGTGCTAGTGCCCAATACGAGCAGTACTTC.